The 25 T cell receptor beta chains below come from one sample, sequenced in a study of control samples from healthy donors and cancer patients. Sequencing was performed with immunoSEQ multiplex PCR; in TCRdb, only in-frame clones are kept and a portion is missing. The sample has 150,000 to 200,000 clones, 91% seen once; the top ten hold 1.5%. What was sequenced was blood. The receptor source for this set is a woman in her twenties or thirties in good health.

The chain links TRBV11-3 to TRBJ2-2, with D unclear. The CDR3 has 11 residues. Germline-derived CDR1 and CDR2 are SGHNT and YENEEA. Deletions cut 1 base from V and 8 bases from J, with 2 bases between. The CDR3 loop reads CASSLAGELFF. CDR3 nucleotide sequence: TGTGCCAGCAGCTTAGCGGGGGAGCTGTTTTTT.

This clone was counted between two and nine times. The V gene is TRBV6-2 or TRBV6-3, the J gene TRBJ2-3; unclear D gene. The germline gives CDR1 MNHEY, CDR2 SVGEGT. V lost 2 bases to trimming and J lost 4 bases, with 1 base between them. This CDR3 is built from 11 residues. In DNA form, the CDR3 reads TGTGCCAGCAGTTACCCAGATACGCAGTATTTT. Translation: CASSYPDTQYF.

This sequence joins TRBV7-6 and TRBJ1-3; a possible D gene is TRBD1 (6 bases). Between the trimmed V and J ends, which lost 1 base and 1 base, there was a span of 11 bases. The CDR3 is 16 amino acids. CDR1 is SGHVS and CDR2 is FNYEAQ in the germline V gene. In DNA, the CDR3 is TGTGCCAGCAGCTTAGGTACGGGGGCATCTGGAAACACCATATATTTT. The encoded protein is CASSLGTGASGNTIYF. Together with reference TRBV7-6 and TRBJ1-3, the CDR3 gives the full variable domain: GAGVSQSPRYKVTKRGQDVALRCDPISGHVSLYWYRQALGQGPEFLTYFNYEAQQDKSGLPNDRFSAERPEGSISTLTIQRTEQRDSAMYRCASSLGTGASGNTIYFGEGSWLTVV.

This rearrangement joins TRBV28 to TRBJ1-5; D is unresolved. V was shortened by 6 bases and J by 4 bases, with 22 bases between the two germline ends. The CDR3 consists of 17 residues. CDR1 and CDR2 (germline): MDHEN, SYDVKM. The CDR3 reads CASSPTRTSAPNQPQHF. The CDR3 bases are TGTGCCAGCAGCCCGACAAGGACGAGCGCCCCAAATCAGCCCCAGCATTTT.

The gene calls are TRBV6-1 and TRBJ1-2; 10 bases are a match to TRBD1. Looked up from germline, CDR1 is MNHNS and CDR2 is SASEGT. The V and J ends lost 3 bases and 4 bases, in that order; junction bases with no gene match: 5. The CDR3 contains 15 residues. CDR3 sequence: CASSETGGVIYGYTF. The CDR3 nucleotides read TGTGCCAGCAGTGAGACAGGGGGCGTAATCTATGGCTACACCTTC.

This sequence joins TRBV5-3 and TRBJ1-1, with D unresolved. TRBV5-3 is annotated as an ORF whose role is uncertain. There are 14 residues in the CDR3. Trimming removed 0 bases from V and 0 bases from J, with 6 bases in between. The CDR3 sequence: CARSLAKMNTEAFF. CDR3 nucleotides: TGTGCCAGAAGCTTGGCCAAAATGAACACTGAAGCTTTCTTT.

The genes are TRBV18 and TRBJ2-3, with D uncertain. CDR1 KGHSH and CDR2 LQKENI come from the germline V gene. The CDR3 runs 12 residues. The V gene lost 3 bases and the J gene lost 4 bases, with 5 bases spanning the gap. Here the CDR3 reads CASSPQADTQYF. DNA of the CDR3: TGTGCCAGCTCACCGCAGGCAGATACGCAGTATTTT.

The chain is built from TRBV10-3 and TRBJ1-2, with 12 bases fitting TRBD1. J was trimmed by 8 bases and V by 2 bases; bases with no gene match: 9. The CDR3 spans 16 residues. Germline assignment: CDR1 ENHRY and CDR2 SYGVKD. The CDR3, as DNA: TGTGCCATCAGTGAGCCCACGGGACAGGGGGCAGAAGGCTACACCTTC. This encodes CAISEPTGQGAEGYTF.

The J gene is TRBJ2-1, the V gene TRBV7-6, with 8 positions matching TRBD2. The CDR3 has 18 residues. Per the germline V gene, CDR1 is SGHVS and CDR2 is FNYEAQ. V shed 0 bases and J 1 base; nucleotides not matched to a gene: 8. The DNA of the CDR3 is TGTGCCAGCAGCTTAGCGCCTCCTAGCGGGTCATCCTACAATGAGCAGTTCTTC. This encodes CASSLAPPSGSSYNEQFF.

The chain couples TRBV28 to TRBJ2-7; weak D call: TRBD1 (6 bases). This CDR3 spans 14 amino acids. V was pared by 5 bases and J by 5 bases, with 16 bases between. Germline V gene sequence: CDR1 MDHEN, CDR2 SYDVKM. For the CDR3, the DNA is TGTGCCAGCAGTATACCACAGGGTAGGAACGAGCAGTACTTC. It translates to CASSIPQGRNEQYF.

J is TRBJ2-1 and V is TRBV11-2; 8 nucleotides line up with TRBD1. This CDR3 region has 15 residues. J was trimmed by 2 bases and V by 5 bases; bases with no gene match: 5. From germline, CDR1 is SGHAT and CDR2 FQNNGV. CDR3 sequence reads: CASSNTRGPYNEQFF. Written as DNA, the CDR3 is TGTGCCAGCAGCAACACCAGGGGGCCCTACAATGAGCAGTTCTTC.

For the CDR3, the DNA is TGTGCCAGCAGTGAAGGGGCAGGGGGAGGCAATCAGCCCCAGCATTTT. This gives the protein CASSEGAGGGNQPQHF. This sequence joins TRBV6-1 and TRBJ1-5, with 7 nucleotides matching TRBD1. In germline, CDR1 is MNHNS, CDR2 SASEGT. CDR3 size: 16 residues. The V segment lost 1 base and the J segment 2 bases; nucleotides outside the gene matches: 5.

The chain uses TRBV18 and TRBJ2-7; D possibly corresponds to TRBD2 (6 bases). The V gene lost 1 base and the J gene lost 2 bases, with 9 bases spanning the gap. The CDR3 consists of 14 residues. Germline CDR1 reads KGHSH; CDR2 reads LQKENI. The CDR3 sequence: CASSPRLEAYEQYF. DNA of the CDR3: TGTGCCAGCTCACCACGACTAGAGGCCTACGAGCAGTACTTC.

This clone was counted a single time. V and J are TRBV6-5 and TRBJ1-2, with 10 bases that match TRBD1. Germline trimming cut 0 bases from V and 5 bases from J; bases unmatched to any gene: 6. The V gene's germline CDR1 is MNHEY and CDR2 SVGAGI. The CDR3 is 16 residues long. This chain's CDR3 is CASSYSNTGQGYGYTF. As DNA, the CDR3 is TGTGCCAGCAGTTACTCGAATACGGGACAGGGGTATGGCTACACCTTC.

The chain has TRBV2 and TRBJ2-7; 12 positions agree with TRBD2. The ends lost 6 bases at V and 2 bases at J; junction bases unmatched: 5. This CDR3 has 15 amino acids. Germline loops: CDR1 SNHLY, CDR2 FYNNEI. CDR3 sequence reads: CASSTTSGGPYEQYF. DNA for the CDR3: TGTGCCAGCAGCACGACTAGCGGGGGCCCCTACGAGCAGTACTTC.

CDR3: CASSYSPGYVEETQYF. The CDR3 DNA sequence: TGTGCCAGCAGTTACTCTCCAGGGTATGTTGAAGAGACCCAGTACTTC. The gene calls are TRBV6-2 or TRBV6-3 and TRBJ2-5; possible D gene TRBD1, 5 bases. The CDR3 has 16 amino acids. V was cut by 0 bases and J by 3 bases, with 14 bases left in between. The germline CDR1 and CDR2 sequences are MNHEY and SVGEGT.

In this sample, this clone turned up a few times. The chain has TRBV2 and TRBJ2-1; the D call may be TRBD1 or TRBD2 (5 bases each). The ends were cut back, 3 bases at V and 9 bases at J, with 9 bases in the middle. This CDR3 is 12 amino acids long. The germline V gene encodes CDR1 SNHLY and CDR2 FYNNEI. This CDR3 reads CASSESGGEQFF. CDR3 nucleotides: TGTGCCAGCAGTGAGTCTGGGGGTGAGCAGTTCTTC.

This chain joins TRBV2 and TRBJ2-2; the match to TRBD1 covers 8 bases. Trimming cost V 2 bases and J 7 bases; bases outside gene matches: 3. The germline V gene encodes CDR1 SNHLY and CDR2 FYNNEI. The CDR3 loop spans 14 amino acids. This CDR3 reads CASSEQGAVGELFF. CDR3 in DNA: TGTGCCAGCAGTGAACAGGGGGCGGTCGGGGAGCTGTTTTTT.

The count of this clone is one. The chain employs TRBV12-3 or TRBV12-4 and TRBJ2-7; D remains ambiguous. This CDR3 is built from 11 residues. V was pared by 5 bases and J by 0 bases, with 2 bases between. The CDR3 region is CASSPSYEQYF. The CDR3 nucleotides are TGTGCCAGCAGTCCCTCCTACGAGCAGTACTTC.

The rearrangement links TRBV6-4 to TRBJ2-1; unclear D gene. The germline CDR1 and CDR2 sequences are MRHNA and SNTAGT. The CDR3 has 13 residues. Trimming took 5 bases from V and 5 from J, leaving 10 bases between them. The DNA for the CDR3 is TGTGCCAGCAGTACCGGACGGGACAATGAGCAGTTCTTC. Translating gives CASSTGRDNEQFF.

The gene calls are TRBV18 and TRBJ2-3, with 10 bases that match TRBD2. This CDR3 has 14 amino acids. Per germline, CDR1 KGHSH and CDR2 LQKENI. The junction had 2 bases not matched to a gene; V was cut back by 2 bases and J by 6 bases. CDR3 amino acids: CASSPSGGADTQYF. The CDR3 nucleotides are TGTGCCAGCTCACCAAGCGGGGGGGCGGATACGCAGTATTTT.

The chain couples TRBV10-3 to TRBJ1-1, with 8 bases matching TRBD1. This CDR3 is 12 amino acids long. The V and J ends lost 10 bases and 2 bases, in that order; junction bases with no gene match: 3. Looked up from germline, CDR1 is ENHRY and CDR2 is SYGVKD. The CDR3 reads CATGQGNTEAFF. In DNA, the CDR3 is TGTGCCACCGGACAGGGCAACACTGAAGCTTTCTTT.

The chain links TRBV28 to TRBJ1-6; D is possibly TRBD1 (6 bases). CDR1 MDHEN and CDR2 SYDVKM come from the germline V gene. Trimming took 6 bases from V and 6 from J, leaving 9 bases between them. The CDR3 sequence is 13 residues long. The CDR3 sequence: CASRTGPNSPLHF. In DNA, the CDR3 is TGTGCCAGCAGGACAGGACCTAATTCACCCCTCCACTTT.

Comment on this clone: At the DNA level, this CDR3 is encoded by other sequences in the same sample as well. The rearrangement links TRBV29-1 to TRBJ1-2; D gene unclear. The CDR3 contains 11 residues. Germline CDR1 SQVTM, CDR2 ANQGSEA. V was cut by 4 bases and J by 4 bases, with 7 bases left in between. The CDR3 is CSVGGSYGYTF. The CDR3, as DNA: TGCAGCGTTGGAGGGTCCTATGGCTACACCTTC.

Concerning this clone: The same CDR3 arises from other DNA sequences in this sample as well. CDR3 protein: CASSSGASTDTQYF. The CDR3 coding sequence is TGTGCCAGCAGTAGCGGGGCTAGCACAGATACGCAGTATTTT. The chain carries TRBV27 and TRBJ2-3; 7 nucleotides align to TRBD2. V trimming: 5 bases; J trimming: 0 bases; junction bases outside the gene matches: 2. The CDR3 runs 14 residues. Germline-derived CDR1 and CDR2 are MNHEY and SMNVEV (reference sequence).